This TCR beta chain was sequenced during a study of OX40 agonist ivuxolimab in advanced cancers. Using immunoSEQ multiplex PCR, the repertoire was profiled, and TCRdb retains in-frame clones only, with some absent. The sample lists about 100,000 clones, 84% occurring once. CDR1 is SGDLS and CDR2 is YYNGEE in the germline V gene. Losses at the gene ends were 2 bases for V and 3 bases for J; bases not matched to a gene: 7. This CDR3 contains 16 residues. Sample: CD4+ or CD8+ T cells sorted from blood, taken in a trial of the OX40 agonist ivuxolimab. This clonotype originated in an adult with an advanced solid tumor such as melanoma, head and neck, liver or kidney cancer. The chain uses TRBV9 and TRBJ2-3; TRBD2 agrees at 9 bases. The DNA of the CDR3 is TGTGCCAGCAGCGTCAATAGCGGGGGCTGGACAGATACGCAGTATTTT. It yields the protein CASSVNSGGWTDTQYF.